Below are 23 T cell receptor beta chains sequenced from a single sample in a study of control samples from healthy donors and cancer patients. This table comes from immunoSEQ multiplex PCR, and its TCRdb copy is limited to in-frame clones, with some not included. The sample lists roughly 160,000 clones; around nine tenths were seen once. The specimen sequenced was blood. The source is a woman in her 30s in good health.

J is TRBJ1-2 and V is TRBV30, with D perhaps matching TRBD1 (6 bases). The germline V gene has CDR1 GTSNPN and CDR2 SVGIG (reference sequence). The CDR3 runs to 16 residues. Trimming removed 2 bases from V and 6 bases from J, with 22 bases in between. CDR3 in DNA: TGTGCCTGGAGTAGGATCATATGGGGGGCGGAGGATGGCTACACCTTC. Protein: CAWSRIIWGAEDGYTF.

The chain couples TRBV3-1 (or the pseudogene TRBV3-2) to TRBJ2-3; D gene ambiguous. Germline CDR1 LGHDT, CDR2 YNNKEL (reference sequence). V was trimmed by 4 bases and J by 4 bases, leaving 9 bases between them. CDR3 length: 13 residues. CDR3 coding DNA: TGTGCCAGCAGCCTGATAGTGTCAGATACGCAGTATTTT. Its protein product is CASSLIVSDTQYF.

The V and J genes are TRBV18 and TRBJ1-2, with 7 positions matching TRBD1. In germline, CDR1 is KGHSH, CDR2 LQKENI. After removal of 3 bases from V and 1 base from J, the junction contained 5 bases not matched to a gene. The CDR3 sequence is 15 residues long. CDR3 residues: CASSPGTEVNYGYTF. CDR3 bases: TGTGCCAGCTCACCCGGGACAGAAGTTAACTATGGCTACACCTTC.

This chain connects TRBV12-3 or TRBV12-4 to TRBJ1-1; maybe TRBD1 (5 bases). The CDR3 spans 12 residues. V was trimmed by 6 bases and J by 7 bases, leaving 12 bases between them. CDR3 region: CASRSGNIEAFF. The CDR3 DNA is TGTGCCAGCAGGTCAGGGAATATTGAAGCTTTCTTT.

The rearrangement links TRBV30 to TRBJ1-1; D perhaps matches TRBD1 (5 bases). Germline lookup yields CDR1 GTSNPN and CDR2 SVGIG (reference sequence). V was clipped by 4 bases and J by 4 bases, with 13 bases between them. The CDR3 loop spans 13 amino acids. The CDR3 DNA follows: TGTGCCTGGACCCGGGGCAGATCCACTGAAGCTTTCTTT. This sequence encodes CAWTRGRSTEAFF.

This clone was seen once. The genes are TRBV4-1 and TRBJ1-3; the match to TRBD1 covers 7 bases. The CDR3 totals 15 residues. V was pared by 2 bases and J by 2 bases, with 3 bases of the junction left unmatched. Germline loops: CDR1 MGHRA, CDR2 YSYEKL. CDR3 in DNA: TGCGCCAGCAGCCAACACCAGGGGGCTGGAAACACCATATATTTT. Its translation is CASSQHQGAGNTIYF.

The rearrangement links TRBV18 to TRBJ1-1; the match to TRBD1 covers 9 bases. CDR1 and CDR2 from the germline V gene are KGHSH and LQKENI. The CDR3 is 15 amino acids. V lost 2 bases to trimming and J lost 3 bases; unmatched junction nucleotides: 4. The CDR3 region has the DNA TGTGCCAGCTCACCATACAGGGGGCAGGACACTGAAGCTTTCTTT. Protein: CASSPYRGQDTEAFF.

The chain combines TRBV21-1 with TRBJ2-5; the D segment call TRBD2 is taken from the table without a DNA check. TRBV21-1 has pseudogene status. CDR3 length: 17 amino acids. The CDR3 spells CASSHPPGTSGEETQYF. The CDR3 bases are TGTGCCAGCAGCCACCCCCCCGGGACTAGCGGGGAAGAGACCCAGTACTTC.

This clone was picked up one time. The chain couples TRBV14 to TRBJ2-1; no clear D. This CDR3 contains 14 residues. Germline-derived CDR1 and CDR2 are SGHDN and FVKESK. The V end lost 0 bases, the J end lost 7 bases, and 10 bases lay between the germline ends. CDR3: CASSQDRTENEQFF. The DNA for the CDR3 is TGTGCCAGCAGCCAAGATCGCACAGAAAATGAGCAGTTCTTC.

The V and J genes are TRBV9 and TRBJ1-3; D is unclear. Trimming pared 0 bases from V and 0 bases from J, leaving 7 bases between. This CDR3 has 15 amino acids. Germline V lookup: CDR1 SGDLS, CDR2 YYNGEE. The CDR3 region has the DNA TGTGCCAGCAGCGTAGCAAGCAGCTCTGGAAACACCATATATTTT. Its protein is CASSVASSSGNTIYF.

This clone has only a few counts. The CDR3 reads CASSPTGSSNQPQHF. The CDR3 DNA follows: TGTGCCAGCTCACCGACGGGGTCTAGCAATCAGCCCCAGCATTTT. V gene TRBV18 combines with J gene TRBJ1-5; unclear D gene. CDR3 length: 15 amino acids. CDR1 and CDR2 (germline): KGHSH, LQKENI. Trimming stripped 3 bases from V and 0 bases from J, with 9 bases between.

The genes are TRBV10-3 and TRBJ2-5; maybe TRBD1 (6 bases). Trimming removed 3 bases at V and 7 bases at J, with 6 bases between. In germline, CDR1 is ENHRY, CDR2 SYGVKD. The CDR3 contains 11 residues. The CDR3 DNA reads TGTGCCATCAGTGAAGGGGGGACCCAGTACTTC. Protein: CAISEGGTQYF.

V and J are TRBV4-1 and TRBJ2-7, with a tentative D call TRBD1 (6 bases). Germline V CDR1 and CDR2: MGHRA, YSYEKL. The CDR3 is 14 amino acids. V was trimmed by 3 bases and J by 1 base, leaving 10 bases between them. The CDR3 nucleotides read TGCGCCAGCAGCCAGGGCGACAGGTCCTACGAGCAGTACTTC. The encoded protein is CASSQGDRSYEQYF.

The V and J genes are TRBV28 and TRBJ1-5, with a tentative D call TRBD1 (6 bases). V was clipped by 8 bases and J by 3 bases, with 20 bases between them. Per the germline V gene, CDR1 is MDHEN and CDR2 is SYDVKM. The CDR3 extends over 16 amino acids. The CDR3 region is CASLVLGGQTNQPQHF. The CDR3 DNA follows: TGTGCCAGCCTAGTCTTAGGGGGACAAACCAATCAGCCCCAGCATTTT.

The chain uses TRBV5-6 and TRBJ1-6; 8 positions match TRBD1. Germline V lookup: CDR1 SGHDT, CDR2 YYEEEE. The CDR3 length is 15 residues. V trimming: 4 bases; J trimming: 5 bases; junction bases outside the gene matches: 5. CDR3 DNA sequence: TGTGCCAGCAGCGCAGGGACAGGAAATAATTCACCCCTCCACTTT. It is translated as CASSAGTGNNSPLHF.

This clone was recorded a few times. The V and J genes are TRBV19 and TRBJ2-7, with 11 bases identical to TRBD1. The length of the CDR3 is 15 residues. CDR1 and CDR2 (germline): LNHDA, SQIVND (reference sequence). Germline trimming cut 5 bases from V and 3 bases from J; bases unmatched to any gene: 6. The CDR3 protein is CASSLPGTGGYEQYF. The CDR3 coding sequence is TGTGCCAGTAGTTTGCCTGGGACAGGGGGCTACGAGCAGTACTTC.

The V call is TRBV28, the J call TRBJ1-1, with D unclear. Trimming removed 4 bases from V and 2 bases from J, with 2 bases in between. CDR1 is MDHEN and CDR2 is SYDVKM in the germline V gene. This CDR3 region has 11 residues. CDR3 in DNA: TGTGCCAGCAGTTCTAACACTGAAGCTTTCTTT. Protein sequence: CASSSNTEAFF. The whole variable domain, remainder taken from reference TRBV28 and TRBJ1-1, is DVKVTQSSRYLVKRTGEKVFLECVQDMDHENMFWYRQDPGLGLRLIYFSYDVKMKEKGDIPEGYSVSREKKERFSLILESASTNQTSMYLCASSSNTEAFFGQGTRLTVV.

The chain couples TRBV5-1 to TRBJ1-4, with 7 bases aligning to TRBD1. In germline, CDR1 is SGHRS, CDR2 YFSETQ. The CDR3 loop spans 19 amino acids. V lost 6 bases to trimming and J lost 3 bases; unmatched junction nucleotides: 20. The CDR3 DNA reads TGCGCCAGCAAGTATCTACCCCGAGGGGGCGCAGGGTCTAATGAAAAACTGTTTTTT. It encodes CASKYLPRGGAGSNEKLFF.

V gene TRBV24-1 combines with J gene TRBJ1-6; tentative D call: TRBD1 (5 bases). In germline, CDR1 is KGHDR, CDR2 SFDVKD. V lost 3 bases and J lost 4, with 6 bases in between. The CDR3 covers 14 residues. The CDR3 here is CATSDGGYNSPLHF. CDR3 nucleotides: TGTGCCACCAGTGATGGGGGGTATAATTCACCCCTCCACTTT.

This chain joins TRBV28 and TRBJ2-1, with D possibly matching TRBD2 (6 bases). In germline, CDR1 is MDHEN, CDR2 SYDVKM. Deletions cut 5 bases from V and 7 bases from J, with 24 bases between. The CDR3 consists of 17 residues. The CDR3 region has the DNA TGTGCCAGCAGTCCTATAGCGGTTGGAGTGGGCTCAAATGAGCAGTTCTTC. The encoded protein is CASSPIAVGVGSNEQFF. Complete variable domain (other parts from reference TRBV28 and TRBJ2-1): DVKVTQSSRYLVKRTGEKVFLECVQDMDHENMFWYRQDPGLGLRLIYFSYDVKMKEKGDIPEGYSVSREKKERFSLILESASTNQTSMYLCASSPIAVGVGSNEQFFGPGTRLTVL.

The V gene is TRBV24-1, the J gene TRBJ2-4, with 13 bases identical to TRBD2. Per the germline V gene, CDR1 is KGHDR and CDR2 is SFDVKD. The CDR3 length is 18 residues. The trim removed 4 bases at V and 1 base at J, leaving 6 bases unmatched. The CDR3 DNA reads as TGTGCCACCAGTGAGCCACTAGCGGGAGGGCCTGCCAAAAACATTCAGTACTTC. This gives the protein CATSEPLAGGPAKNIQYF.

The chain recombines TRBV30 with TRBJ1-4; 8 nucleotides agree with TRBD1. The germline CDR1 and CDR2 sequences are GTSNPN and SVGIG (reference sequence). This CDR3 has 14 amino acids. With V trimmed by 5 bases and J by 8 bases, 10 bases remained unmatched. CDR3: CAWGQGAVGEKLFF. CDR3 sequence (DNA): TGTGCCTGGGGCCAGGGGGCCGTAGGGGAAAAACTGTTTTTT.

The table lists this clone with a few counts. The chain combines TRBV7-9 with TRBJ2-7, with 10 bases that match TRBD1. The ends lost 2 bases at V and 6 bases at J; junction bases unmatched: 10. There are 16 residues in the CDR3. The germline CDR1 and CDR2 sequences are SEHNR and FQNEAQ (reference sequence). The CDR3 DNA reads as TGTGCCAGCAGCTTATCGGGACAGGGGAAAGGAGGCGAGCAGTACTTC. This encodes CASSLSGQGKGGEQYF.